This T cell receptor (beta chain) came from a study of cytomegalovirus exposure and HLA in healthy donors. At the level of the study: A later analysis reported the same platform for the roughly 110 validation repertoires and the roughly 650 first-cohort repertoires.

Separation from the roughly 700-subject first cohort characterized the roughly 120-subject validation cohort, to which the donors belonged. Repertoires were generated with immunoSEQ multiplex PCR, while TCRdb's copy carries only in-frame clones and drops some. Among 100,000 to 120,000 clones listed, around 90% were seen once. Whole-study findings and limits: Reported performance of the classifier showed diagnosis of cytomegalovirus status with high specificity and sensitivity. Fewer than 200 TCR beta chains were listed as cytomegalovirus-associated.

Remarks on this clone: Its antigen is as yet unknown.

The CDR3 totals 15 residues. Per germline, CDR1 MNHEY and CDR2 SMNVEV (reference sequence). J was trimmed by 3 bases and V by 6 bases; bases with no gene match: 10. The TCR comes from a woman between 18 and 29 years old in good health and CMV-seronegative. The rearrangement links TRBV27 to TRBJ2-7; TRBD2 matches 8 bases. Sequenced input: PBMCs. Written as DNA, the CDR3 is TGTGCCAGCAGGCTTAGCGGGGACCTAATCTACGAGCAGTACTTC. Translating it yields CASRLSGDLIYEQYF.